The next 14 T cell receptor beta chains were all read from a single sample in a study of CD8+ T cells in alopecia areata. RNA extraction was followed by reverse transcription into cDNA, which acted as the sequencing template. The data were produced by immunoSEQ multiplex PCR, yet TCRdb's version contains in-frame clones alone and is incomplete. The sample yields roughly 250,000 clones, roughly two thirds seen once. The starting material was CD4+ T cells sorted from blood, obtained at week 0. These receptors were obtained from a human donor with alopecia areata.

This chain uses TRBV7-2 with TRBJ2-5; TRBD2 might be the D (6 bases). The CDR3 sequence is 14 residues long. CDR1 is SGHTA and CDR2 is FQGNSA in the germline V gene. V shed 2 bases and J shed 4 bases, with 11 bases lying between them. CDR3 region: CASSLRQGGETQYF. DNA of the CDR3: TGTGCCAGCAGCTTACGGCAGGGAGGAGAGACCCAGTACTTC.

CDR3 residues: CSVGGTGGSLTSTQYF. CDR3 DNA: TGCAGCGTTGGCGGGACAGGGGGTTCCCTAACCTCTACGCAGTATTTT. The V gene is TRBV29-1, the J gene TRBJ2-3, with 11 bases aligning to TRBD1. With 4 bases clipped from V and 8 bases from J, the junction kept 14 bases outside the gene matches. The CDR3 loop spans 16 amino acids. The germline CDR1 and CDR2 sequences are SQVTM and ANQGSEA.

The V call is TRBV7-8, the J call TRBJ2-5; tentatively, D is TRBD1 or TRBD2 (5 bases each). Looked up from germline, CDR1 is SGHVS and CDR2 is FQNEAQ. Deletions cut 3 bases from V and 1 base from J, with 6 bases between. The CDR3 is 13 amino acids. The CDR3 region is CASSFGAQETQYF. CDR3 coding DNA: TGTGCCAGCAGCTTCGGGGCCCAAGAGACCCAGTACTTC.

J is TRBJ2-3 and V is TRBV11-2, with 9 bases that match TRBD1. Trimming at V came to 2 bases and at J to 4 bases, leaving 4 bases not matched to a gene. The CDR3 sequence is 15 residues long. CDR1 and CDR2 from the germline V gene are SGHAT and FQNNGV. As DNA, the CDR3 is TGTGCCAGCAGCTTATACAGGGGGCGGGCAGATACGCAGTATTTT. Encoded protein: CASSLYRGRADTQYF.

In DNA, the CDR3 is TGCAGCGTTGTACCCGTGAAGGGCCCTTACAATGAGCAGTTCTTC. Its translation is CSVVPVKGPYNEQFF. The chain carries TRBV29-1 and TRBJ2-1; no clear D. CDR1 is SQVTM, CDR2 ANQGSEA, per germline. The CDR3 is made up of 15 amino acids. The V gene lost 4 bases and the J gene lost 4 bases, with 17 bases spanning the gap.

The rearrangement links TRBV30 to TRBJ1-1; the D is unclear. The germline V gene has CDR1 GTSNPN and CDR2 SVGIG (reference sequence). V lost 1 base and J lost 5, with 11 bases in between. The CDR3 is 13 amino acids. CDR3 in amino acids: CAWSGSGRTEAFF. The CDR3 nucleotides read TGTGCCTGGAGTGGGAGTGGACGAACTGAAGCTTTCTTT.

This rearrangement joins TRBV25-1 to TRBJ1-2; D unclear. The germline CDR1 and CDR2 sequences are MGHDK and SYGVNS. V was pared by 5 bases and J by 5 bases, with 6 bases between. The CDR3 contains 11 residues. In nucleotides, the CDR3 is TGTGCCAGCAGTAAAGGGTATGGCTACACCTTC. Protein: CASSKGYGYTF.

Details on this clone: Other nucleotide sequences from this sample produce the same CDR3. The rearrangement links TRBV9 to TRBJ2-3; no clear D. Germline CDR1 is SGDLS and CDR2 is YYNGEE. The CDR3 consists of 13 residues. The ends were cut back, 0 bases at V and 4 bases at J, with 6 bases in the middle. The CDR3 loop is CASSVAAADTQYF. CDR3 nucleotide sequence: TGTGCCAGCAGCGTAGCGGCGGCAGATACGCAGTATTTT. The full variable domain, its missing parts supplied by reference TRBV9 and TRBJ2-3, is DSGVTQTPKHLITATGQRVTLRCSPRSGDLSVYWYQQSLDQGLQFLIQYYNGEERAKGNILERFSAQQFPDLHSELNLSSLELGDSALYFCASSVAAADTQYFGPGTRLTVL.

The chain has TRBV30 and TRBJ1-1; 9 positions match TRBD1. This CDR3 contains 18 residues. The germline CDR1 and CDR2 sequences are GTSNPN and SVGIG (reference sequence). V lost 5 bases, J lost 5 bases, and 21 bases stayed unmatched. The chain's CDR3 is CAWRGRTGTGRVWTEAFF. CDR3 bases: TGTGCCTGGCGTGGGAGGACGGGGACAGGGAGGGTATGGACTGAAGCTTTCTTT.

This clone was seen more than once but under ten times. V and J are TRBV7-3 and TRBJ2-5; D is unclear. This CDR3 has 13 residues. V was trimmed by 5 bases and J by 5 bases, leaving 12 bases between them. Looked up from germline, CDR1 is SGHTA and CDR2 is FQGTGA. CDR3 coding DNA: TGTGCCAGCAGCCCCGGTCCTCCGGAGACCCAGTACTTC. Protein sequence: CASSPGPPETQYF. Together with reference TRBV7-3 and TRBJ2-5, the CDR3 gives the full variable domain: GAGVSQTPSNKVTEKGKYVELRCDPISGHTALYWYRQSLGQGPEFLIYFQGTGAADDSGLPNDRFFAVRPEGSVSTLKIQRTERGDSAVYLCASSPGPPETQYFGPGTRLLVL.

The rearrangement joins TRBV25-1 to TRBJ2-1, with 7 nucleotides matching TRBD1. The junction had 13 bases not matched to a gene; V was cut back by 7 bases and J by 13 bases. This CDR3 spans 13 amino acids. Germline V gives CDR1 MGHDK, CDR2 SYGVNS. CDR3 in amino acids: CASKPGQKRPQFF. The CDR3 DNA is TGTGCCAGCAAACCGGGACAGAAACGTCCTCAGTTCTTC.

The chain carries TRBV7-2 and TRBJ2-5; D gene unclear. This CDR3 spans 13 amino acids. Germline lookup yields CDR1 SGHTA and CDR2 FQGNSA. Between the trimmed V and J ends, which lost 2 bases and 5 bases, there was a span of 9 bases. The CDR3 protein is CASSLSKTETQYF. In DNA, the CDR3 is TGTGCCAGCAGCTTATCTAAAACGGAGACCCAGTACTTC.

This chain links TRBV29-1 with TRBJ2-5, with 8 bases matching TRBD1. The CDR3 length is 12 residues. J was trimmed by 4 bases and V by 6 bases; bases with no gene match: 4. Per the germline V gene, CDR1 is SQVTM and CDR2 is ANQGSEA. CDR3: CSVQGQGETQYF. In nucleotides, the CDR3 is TGCAGCGTGCAAGGACAGGGAGAGACCCAGTACTTC.

The V and J genes are TRBV6-4 and TRBJ1-5; D is unclear. Per the germline V gene, CDR1 is MRHNA and CDR2 is SNTAGT. Deletions cut 6 bases from V and 8 bases from J, with 14 bases between. CDR3 size: 13 residues. The CDR3 loop is CASSPRGGEPQHF. The CDR3 DNA reads as TGTGCCAGCAGCCCACGGGGAGGAGAGCCCCAGCATTTT.